This entry is about one T cell receptor beta chain. Germline V CDR1 and CDR2: LGHNT, FRNRAP. This CDR3 has 16 residues. The trim removed 7 bases at V and 4 bases at J, leaving 13 bases unmatched. The assay was immunoSEQ multiplex PCR, and TCRdb's table has in-frame clones only and misses some. The profile covers over 120,000 clones, with 78% appearing a single time and less than 2% taken by the ten largest. The sample is drawn from a study of blood T cell repertoires in COVID-19. This chain joins TRBV12-5 and TRBJ1-3, with 7 bases fitting TRBD1. Source material: peripheral blood. This clonotype was obtained from a woman in her sixties or seventies with acute or convalescent COVID-19. The CDR3 DNA reads as TGTGCTAGTGCCCCCAGGGATCCAGGGGGAGGAAACACCATATATTTT. Encoded protein: CASAPRDPGGGNTIYF. The full variable domain, with the rest looked up from reference TRBV12-5 and TRBJ1-3, is DARVTQTPRHKVTEMGQEVTMRCQPILGHNTVFWYRQTMMQGLELLAYFRNRAPLDDSGMPKDRFSAEMPDATLATLKIQPSEPRDSAVYFCASAPRDPGGGNTIYFGEGSWLTVV.